This TCR beta chain derives from a study of T cells in Graves' hyperthyroidism and ophthalmopathy. At the level of the study: Initial diagnosis, before any treatment, was when peripheral blood was collected.

Study outcomes and limitations: The model predicted ophthalmopathy a median 6.5 months before onset.

This clonotype was detected ten times or more. The target antigen is unknown. CDR3 size: 12 residues. Trimming removed 3 bases at V and 3 bases at J, with 8 bases between. Germline CDR1 and CDR2: SQVTM and ANQGSEA. RNA transcripts served as the template for amplifying TCR beta CDR3 regions. With the HTBI primer set, the TCR CDR3 went through a first round of RT-PCR. Each CDR3 protein gets one entry after TCRdb re-called the multiplex PCR reads with MiXCR. The sample has roughly 500,000 distinct CDR3 sequences; around 22% are singletons. Those patients with uncontrolled infection, other autoimmune disease, pregnancy or lactation were excluded. Diagnoses used clinical symptoms, serum thyroxine and TRAb, thyroid ultrasound and orbital computed tomography.

The genes are TRBV29-1 and TRBJ1-2; D is uncertain. This sequence was found in a woman under 40 with Graves' ophthalmopathy. The sequenced material came from blood. CDR3 region: CSVDIGYYGYTF. As DNA, the CDR3 is TGCAGCGTTGATATCGGTTACTATGGCTACACCTTC. Variable domain in full (rest from reference TRBV29-1 and TRBJ1-2): SAVISQKPSRDICQRGTSLTIQCQVDSQVTMMFWYRQQPGQSLTLIATANQGSEATYESGFVIDKFPISRPNLTFSTLTVSNMSPEDSSIYLCSVDIGYYGYTFGSGTRLTVV.